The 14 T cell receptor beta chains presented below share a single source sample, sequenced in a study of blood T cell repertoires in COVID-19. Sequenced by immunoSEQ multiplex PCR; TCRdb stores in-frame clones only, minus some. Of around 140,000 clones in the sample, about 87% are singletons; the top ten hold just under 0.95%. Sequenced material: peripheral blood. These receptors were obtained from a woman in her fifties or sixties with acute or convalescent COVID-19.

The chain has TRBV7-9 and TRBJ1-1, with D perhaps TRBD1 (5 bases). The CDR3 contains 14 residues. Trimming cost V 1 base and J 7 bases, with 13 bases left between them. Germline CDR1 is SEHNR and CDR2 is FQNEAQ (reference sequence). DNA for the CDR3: TGTGCCAGCAGCTTAGAGACACAGCAGGGTGAAGCTTTCTTT. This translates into CASSLETQQGEAFF.

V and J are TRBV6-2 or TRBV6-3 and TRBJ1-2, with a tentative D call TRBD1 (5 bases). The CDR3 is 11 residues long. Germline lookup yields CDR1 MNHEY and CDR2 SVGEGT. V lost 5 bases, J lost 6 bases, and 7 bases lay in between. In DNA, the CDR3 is TGTGCCAGCAGTGACAGACATGGCTACACCTTC. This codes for CASSDRHGYTF.

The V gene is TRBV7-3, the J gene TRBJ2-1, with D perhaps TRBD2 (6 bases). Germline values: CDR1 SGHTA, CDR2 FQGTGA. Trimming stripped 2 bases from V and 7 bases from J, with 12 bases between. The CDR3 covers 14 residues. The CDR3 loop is CASSLSGAGNEQFF. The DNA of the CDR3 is TGTGCCAGCAGCTTATCGGGAGCGGGTAATGAGCAGTTCTTC.

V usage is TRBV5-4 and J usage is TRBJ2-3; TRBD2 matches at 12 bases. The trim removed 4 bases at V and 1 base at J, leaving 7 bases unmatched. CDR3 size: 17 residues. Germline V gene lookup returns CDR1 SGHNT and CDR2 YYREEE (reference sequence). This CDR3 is CASSRISSGGGTDTQYF. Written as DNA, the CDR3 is TGTGCCAGCAGCCGTATCTCTAGCGGGGGGGGCACAGATACGCAGTATTTT.

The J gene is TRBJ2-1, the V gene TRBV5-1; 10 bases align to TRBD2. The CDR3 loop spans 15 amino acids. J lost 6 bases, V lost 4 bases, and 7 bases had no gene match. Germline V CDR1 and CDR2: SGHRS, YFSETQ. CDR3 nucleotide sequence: TGCGCCAGCAGCGCCTCCGGACTAGCGGTCAATGAGCAGTTCTTC. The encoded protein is CASSASGLAVNEQFF.

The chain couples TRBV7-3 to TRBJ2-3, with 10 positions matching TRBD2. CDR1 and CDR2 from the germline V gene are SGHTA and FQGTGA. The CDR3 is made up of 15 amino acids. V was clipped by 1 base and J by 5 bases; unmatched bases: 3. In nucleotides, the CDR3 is TGTGCCAGCAGCTTAAAGCGGGGGGGCCAAGATACGCAGTATTTT. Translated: CASSLKRGGQDTQYF.

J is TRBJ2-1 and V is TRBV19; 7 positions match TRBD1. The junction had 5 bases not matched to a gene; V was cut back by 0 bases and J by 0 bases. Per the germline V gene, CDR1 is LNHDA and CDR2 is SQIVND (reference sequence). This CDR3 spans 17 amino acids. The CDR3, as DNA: TGTGCCAGTAGTATAGACCCGGACAGGAGCTCCTACAATGAGCAGTTCTTC. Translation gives CASSIDPDRSSYNEQFF.

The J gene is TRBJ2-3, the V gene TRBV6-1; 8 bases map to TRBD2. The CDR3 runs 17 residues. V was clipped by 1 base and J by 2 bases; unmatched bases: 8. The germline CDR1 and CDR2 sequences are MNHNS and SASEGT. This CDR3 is CASSEGSWRGDTDTQYF. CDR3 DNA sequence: TGTGCCAGCAGTGAAGGGTCCTGGCGGGGGGACACAGATACGCAGTATTTT.

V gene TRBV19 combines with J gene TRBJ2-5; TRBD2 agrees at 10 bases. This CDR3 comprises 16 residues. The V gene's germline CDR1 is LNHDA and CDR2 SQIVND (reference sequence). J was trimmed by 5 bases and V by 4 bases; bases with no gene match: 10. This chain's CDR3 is CASSTQLAGVRETQYF. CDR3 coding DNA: TGTGCCAGTAGTACCCAGCTAGCGGGAGTGCGGGAGACCCAGTACTTC.

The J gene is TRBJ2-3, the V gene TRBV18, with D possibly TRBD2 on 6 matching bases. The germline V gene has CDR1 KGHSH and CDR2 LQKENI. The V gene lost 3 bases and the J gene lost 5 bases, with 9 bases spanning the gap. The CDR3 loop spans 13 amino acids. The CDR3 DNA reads TGTGCCAGCTCACCGCGGGGCCTAGATACGCAGTATTTT. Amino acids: CASSPRGLDTQYF.

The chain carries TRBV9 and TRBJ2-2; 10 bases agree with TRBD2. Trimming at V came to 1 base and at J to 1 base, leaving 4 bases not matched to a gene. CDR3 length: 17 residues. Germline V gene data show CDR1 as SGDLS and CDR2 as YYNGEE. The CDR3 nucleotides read TGTGCCAGCAGCGTAAATAGCGGGGGGCGGAACACCGGGGAGCTGTTTTTT. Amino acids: CASSVNSGGRNTGELFF.

CDR3 nucleotides: TGTGCCAGCAGCAAAGTAGTCTACAATGAGCAGTTCTTC. It specifies CASSKVVYNEQFF. The chain couples TRBV11-2 to TRBJ2-1; no definite D call. V lost 5 bases and J 3 bases, leaving 8 bases between the germline ends. The germline V gene encodes CDR1 SGHAT and CDR2 FQNNGV. The CDR3 is 13 amino acids. Using reference TRBV11-2 and TRBJ2-1 for the parts outside the CDR3, the full variable domain is EAGVAQSPRYKIIEKRQSVAFWCNPISGHATLYWYQQILGQGPKLLIQFQNNGVVDDSQLPKDRFSAERLKGVDSTLKIQPAKLEDSAVYLCASSKVVYNEQFFGPGTRLTVL.

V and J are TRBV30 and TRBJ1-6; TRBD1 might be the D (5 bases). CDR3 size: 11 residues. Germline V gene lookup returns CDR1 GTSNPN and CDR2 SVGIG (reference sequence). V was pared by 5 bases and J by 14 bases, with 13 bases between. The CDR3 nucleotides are TGTGCCTGGGGAACGGGGGAGACCCTCCACTTT. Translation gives CAWGTGETLHF.

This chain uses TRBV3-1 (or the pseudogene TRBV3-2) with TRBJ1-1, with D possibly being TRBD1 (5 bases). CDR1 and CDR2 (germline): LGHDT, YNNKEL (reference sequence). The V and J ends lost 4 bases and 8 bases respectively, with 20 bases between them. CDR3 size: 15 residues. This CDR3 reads CASSPFLSGGVEAFF. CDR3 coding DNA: TGTGCCAGCAGCCCCTTTTTATCGGGGGGTGTAGAAGCTTTCTTT.